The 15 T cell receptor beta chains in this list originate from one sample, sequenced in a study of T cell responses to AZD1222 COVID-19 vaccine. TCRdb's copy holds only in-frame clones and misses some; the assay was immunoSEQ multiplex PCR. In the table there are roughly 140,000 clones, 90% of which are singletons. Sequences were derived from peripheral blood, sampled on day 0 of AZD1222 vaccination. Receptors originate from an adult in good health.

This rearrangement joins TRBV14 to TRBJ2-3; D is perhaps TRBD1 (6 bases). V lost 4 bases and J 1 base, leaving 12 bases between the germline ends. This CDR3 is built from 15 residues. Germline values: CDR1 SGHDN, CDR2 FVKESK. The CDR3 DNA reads TGTGCCAGCAGCCGTAACTCAGGGGGCACAGATACGCAGTATTTT. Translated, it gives CASSRNSGGTDTQYF.

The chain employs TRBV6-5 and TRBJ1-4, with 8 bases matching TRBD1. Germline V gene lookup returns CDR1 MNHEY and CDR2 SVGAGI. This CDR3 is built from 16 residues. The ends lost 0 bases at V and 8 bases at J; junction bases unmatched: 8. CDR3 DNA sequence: TGTGCCAGCAGTTACTCGACAGGGGCTCTTGGCGAAAAACTGTTTTTT. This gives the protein CASSYSTGALGEKLFF.

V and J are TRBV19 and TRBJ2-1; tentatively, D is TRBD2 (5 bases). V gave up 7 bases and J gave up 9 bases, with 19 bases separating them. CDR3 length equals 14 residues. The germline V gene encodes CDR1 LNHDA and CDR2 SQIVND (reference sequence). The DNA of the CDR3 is TGTGCCAGTACCGATCGAGGGCCAGGAGGTGAGCAGTTCTTC. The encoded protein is CASTDRGPGGEQFF.

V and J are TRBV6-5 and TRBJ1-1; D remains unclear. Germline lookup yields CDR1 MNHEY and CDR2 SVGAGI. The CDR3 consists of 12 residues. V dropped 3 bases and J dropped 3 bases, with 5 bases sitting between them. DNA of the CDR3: TGTGCCAGCAGTTATTTGTACACTGAAGCTTTCTTT. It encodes CASSYLYTEAFF.

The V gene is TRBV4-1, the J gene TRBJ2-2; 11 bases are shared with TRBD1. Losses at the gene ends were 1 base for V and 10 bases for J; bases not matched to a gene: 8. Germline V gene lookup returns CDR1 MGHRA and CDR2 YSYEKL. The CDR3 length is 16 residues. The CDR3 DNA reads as TGCGCCAGCAGCCAAGGGGGACAGGGGGGTAGGGAGGAGCTGTTTTTT. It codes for CASSQGGQGGREELFF.

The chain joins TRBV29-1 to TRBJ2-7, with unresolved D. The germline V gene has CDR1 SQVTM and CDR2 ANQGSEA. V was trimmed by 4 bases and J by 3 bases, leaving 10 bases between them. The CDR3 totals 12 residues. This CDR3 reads CSVAPNVYEQYF. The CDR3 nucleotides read TGCAGCGTTGCCCCAAACGTCTACGAGCAGTACTTC.

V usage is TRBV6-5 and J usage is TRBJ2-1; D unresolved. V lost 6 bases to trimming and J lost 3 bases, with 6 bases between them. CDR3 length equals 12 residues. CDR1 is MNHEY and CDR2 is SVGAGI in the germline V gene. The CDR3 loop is CASSSFYNEQFF. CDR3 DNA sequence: TGTGCCAGCAGCAGCTTCTACAATGAGCAGTTCTTC.

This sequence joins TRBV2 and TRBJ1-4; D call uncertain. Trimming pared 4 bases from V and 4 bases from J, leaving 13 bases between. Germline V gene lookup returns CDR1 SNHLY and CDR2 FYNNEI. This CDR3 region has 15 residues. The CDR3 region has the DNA TGTGCCAGCAGTGTACAGAGACCTTTTAATGAAAAACTGTTTTTT. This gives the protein CASSVQRPFNEKLFF.

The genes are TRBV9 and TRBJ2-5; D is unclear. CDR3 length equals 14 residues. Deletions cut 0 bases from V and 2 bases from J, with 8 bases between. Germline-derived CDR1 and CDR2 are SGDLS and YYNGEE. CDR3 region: CASSVVRNQETQYF. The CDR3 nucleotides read TGTGCCAGCAGCGTAGTCCGGAATCAAGAGACCCAGTACTTC. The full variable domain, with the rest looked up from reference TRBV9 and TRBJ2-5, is DSGVTQTPKHLITATGQRVTLRCSPRSGDLSVYWYQQSLDQGLQFLIQYYNGEERAKGNILERFSAQQFPDLHSELNLSSLELGDSALYFCASSVVRNQETQYFGPGTRLLVL.

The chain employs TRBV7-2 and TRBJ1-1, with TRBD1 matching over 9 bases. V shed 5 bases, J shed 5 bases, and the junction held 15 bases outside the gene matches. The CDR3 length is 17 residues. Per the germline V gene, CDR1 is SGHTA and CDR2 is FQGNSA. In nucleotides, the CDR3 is TGTGCCAGCAGCCAGAAGGTTCGTTGGGACAGGGATACTGAAGCTTTCTTT. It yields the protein CASSQKVRWDRDTEAFF. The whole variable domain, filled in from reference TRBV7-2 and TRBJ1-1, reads GAGVSQSPSNKVTEKGKDVELRCDPISGHTALYWYRQSLGQGLEFLIYFQGNSAPDKSGLPSDRFSAERTGGSVSTLTIQRTQQEDSAVYLCASSQKVRWDRDTEAFFGQGTRLTVV.

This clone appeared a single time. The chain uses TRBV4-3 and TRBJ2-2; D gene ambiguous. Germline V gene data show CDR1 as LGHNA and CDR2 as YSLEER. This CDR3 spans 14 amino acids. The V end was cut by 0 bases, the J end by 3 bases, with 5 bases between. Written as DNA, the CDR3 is TGCGCCAGCAGCCAAGATTCGGACACCGGGGAGCTGTTTTTT. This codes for CASSQDSDTGELFF.

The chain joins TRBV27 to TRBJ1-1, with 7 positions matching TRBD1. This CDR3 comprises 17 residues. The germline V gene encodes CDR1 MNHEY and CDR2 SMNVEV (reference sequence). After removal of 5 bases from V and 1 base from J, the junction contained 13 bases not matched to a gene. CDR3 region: CASSPSTNRGSNTEAFF. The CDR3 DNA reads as TGTGCCAGCAGTCCGAGTACGAACAGGGGCTCGAACACTGAAGCTTTCTTT.

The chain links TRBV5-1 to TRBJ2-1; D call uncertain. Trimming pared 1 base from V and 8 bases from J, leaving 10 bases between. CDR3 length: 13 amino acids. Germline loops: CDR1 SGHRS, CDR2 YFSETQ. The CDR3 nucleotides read TGCGCCAGCAGCTTGTCGGGTGGAGATGAGCAGTTCTTC. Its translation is CASSLSGGDEQFF. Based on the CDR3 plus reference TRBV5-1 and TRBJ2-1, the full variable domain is KAGVTQTPRYLIKTRGQQVTLSCSPISGHRSVSWYQQTPGQGLQFLFEYFSETQRNKGNFPGRFSGRQFSNSRSEMNVSTLELGDSALYLCASSLSGGDEQFFGPGTRLTVL.

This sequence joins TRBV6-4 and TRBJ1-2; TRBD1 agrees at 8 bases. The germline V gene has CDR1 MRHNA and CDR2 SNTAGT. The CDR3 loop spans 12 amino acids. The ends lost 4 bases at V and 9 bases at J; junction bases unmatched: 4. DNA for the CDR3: TGTGCCAGCAGTGGAAACAGGGGGAGCTACACCTTC. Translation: CASSGNRGSYTF.

For the CDR3, the DNA is TGTGCCTGGAGTGTAGCCGAGAACACTGAAGCTTTCTTT. Translated: CAWSVAENTEAFF. The rearrangement links TRBV30 to TRBJ1-1; D is undetermined. V dropped 0 bases and J dropped 1 base, with 6 bases sitting between them. The CDR3 runs 13 residues. Germline values: CDR1 GTSNPN, CDR2 SVGIG (reference sequence).